This T cell receptor (beta chain) derives from a study of cytomegalovirus exposure and HLA in healthy donors. Study-level information: As an earlier analysis found, around 200 million T cells yielded around 110 million unique TCR beta sequences.

A note on this clone: Its antigen is unknown.

The CDR3 spans 16 residues. The PCR contained 60 Vbeta and 13 Jbeta primers. Some clones are missing from TCRdb's copy, which holds only in-frame ones; the method was immunoSEQ multiplex PCR. The repertoire includes hundreds of thousands of clones, about 83% of them detected once, and approximately 1.5% sits in the top ten. The study, taken as a whole, reports: Evidence from a later analysis indicated that most CMV-associated TCR beta chains looked HLA-restricted. Cytomegalovirus association was listed for 164 TCR beta chains. Compared with the roughly 700-donor mean, an Asian-associated ancestry cluster reportedly had fewer N-insertions, according to a later analysis.

This receptor was identified in a girl aged 10-17 years in good health and CMV-seronegative. This sequence joins TRBV21-1 and TRBJ2-1; TRBD2 is taken as the D call from the table, unchecked against the DNA. TRBV21-1 is designated a pseudogene. Sequencing was done on a sample of PBMCs. The CDR3 DNA follows: TGTGCCAGCAGCAAACCCAACGGGGTAACCTACAATGAGCAGTTCTTC. The encoded protein is CASSKPNGVTYNEQFF.